The 31 T cell receptor beta chains listed next were all sequenced from one sample in a study of T-cell reconstitution after alpha-beta-depleted transplantation in children (dated by TCRdb to the mid-2010s). The sample's treatment or condition, from its label and the paper: allogeneic hematopoietic cell transplantation with graft depleted of TCRalphabeta T cells and CD19 B cells. The library was obtained by PCR. These reads were obtained on an Illumina HiSeq 2500. Molecular barcoding was employed in the preparation of TCR libraries, with unique molecular identifiers being used to normalize TCRbeta repertoire quantification. The raw public data were reprocessed by TCRdb itself: fastp quality trimming at Q25, MiXCR clonotype calling, in-frame beta chains only. Each CDR3 protein appears once, grouped with its most common genes and DNA. Here the sample has around 300,000 distinct CDR3 sequences; roughly 9.1% occur a single time. The ten biggest clones cover about 8% of the sample.

Sequencing used PBMCs, obtained before TCRalphabeta/CD19-depleted stem cell transplant. Receptor source: a boy less than two years old with acute myeloid leukemia, due to receive a stem cell transplant.

This clonotype was counted between two and nine times. This sequence joins TRBV4-3 and TRBJ2-4; D remains unclear. V was cut by 2 bases and J by 0 bases, with 14 bases left in between. The CDR3 spans 17 residues. Germline V gene sequence: CDR1 LGHNA, CDR2 YSLEER. DNA of the CDR3: TGCGCCAGCAGCCAAACCCCGGACCGGCTAGCCAAAAACATTCAGTACTTC. This encodes CASSQTPDRLAKNIQYF.

This chain joins TRBV12-3 or TRBV12-4 and TRBJ2-2; 7 bases map to TRBD1. Unmatched junction bases numbered 6, after V lost 5 bases and J lost 6 bases. The CDR3 is made up of 14 amino acids. The CDR3 DNA is TGTGCCAGCAGTAGACAGGGTTCGGCCGGGGAGCTGTTTTTT. It translates to CASSRQGSAGELFF.

This clonotype was detected ten times or more. The chain employs TRBV10-3 and TRBJ2-7; no clear D gene. Per germline, CDR1 ENHRY and CDR2 SYGVKD. Trimming stripped 4 bases from V and 4 bases from J, with 5 bases between. The CDR3 extends over 11 amino acids. The CDR3: CAISGHYEQYF. CDR3 nucleotide sequence: TGTGCCATCAGTGGACATTACGAGCAGTACTTC.

This clonotype was seen many times. The chain uses TRBV7-3 and TRBJ2-3; tentative D call: TRBD2 (6 bases). CDR3 length equals 14 residues. V lost 0 bases, J lost 7 bases, and 11 bases lay in between. Germline V gene lookup returns CDR1 SGHTA and CDR2 FQGTGA. The CDR3 DNA reads TGTGCCAGCAGCTTAACCGGAGGGTTGAATACGCAGTATTTT. Translating gives CASSLTGGLNTQYF.

Many counts were recorded for this clonotype. V gene TRBV7-2 combines with J gene TRBJ2-2, with 8 bases lining up with TRBD1. The V gene end was trimmed by 7 bases and the J gene end by 2 bases; junction bases not matched to a gene: 6. The CDR3 has 15 residues. The germline V gene has CDR1 SGHTA and CDR2 FQGNSA. CDR3 nucleotides: TGTGCCAGCAAAGCCGGGACAGGAAACACCGGGGAGCTGTTTTTT. Its protein is CASKAGTGNTGELFF.

This clonotype has a handful of counts. The rearrangement uses TRBV3-1 and TRBJ2-3; D uncertain. The CDR3 has 16 amino acids. Trimming pared 4 bases from V and 1 base from J, leaving 15 bases between. Germline loops: CDR1 LGHDT, CDR2 YNNKEL (reference sequence). The DNA for the CDR3 is TGTGCCAGCAGCCCGAAGTTAGCCCGAGGCACAGATACGCAGTATTTT. This codes for CASSPKLARGTDTQYF.

This clonotype was observed many times. The chain joins TRBV19 to TRBJ2-5; 13 nucleotides agree with TRBD2. V gave up 6 bases and J gave up 1 base; unmatched junction bases: 8. The CDR3 consists of 17 residues. The germline V gene has CDR1 LNHDA and CDR2 SQIVND (reference sequence). CDR3 DNA: TGTGCCAGTAGGAGACTAGCGGGAGGCCCTTTCCAAGAGACCCAGTACTTC. This codes for CASRRLAGGPFQETQYF.

This clonotype was seen many times. The rearrangement uses TRBV29-1 and TRBJ2-3; D not resolved. V lost 5 bases and J 2 bases, leaving 11 bases between the germline ends. In germline, CDR1 is SQVTM, CDR2 ANQGSEA. The CDR3 sequence is 13 residues long. Written as DNA, the CDR3 is TGCAGCGTTACCGACTTGGCCACAGATACGCAGTATTTT. It is translated as CSVTDLATDTQYF.

This clonotype was counted ten times or more. DNA for the CDR3: TGCAGCGGGGGGAGGGAGAGGACAGATACGCAGTATTTT. Its translation is CSGGRERTDTQYF. This chain connects TRBV29-1 to TRBJ2-3; 7 bases map to TRBD2. The CDR3 consists of 13 residues. Germline V gene lookup returns CDR1 SQVTM and CDR2 ANQGSEA. The trim removed 7 bases at V and 3 bases at J, leaving 7 bases unmatched.

The chain uses TRBV18 and TRBJ2-1; no clear D. V dropped 3 bases and J dropped 7 bases, with 13 bases sitting between them. CDR1 KGHSH and CDR2 LQKENI come from the germline V gene. This CDR3 spans 14 amino acids. CDR3 sequence (DNA): TGTGCCAGCTCACCGATGGATAGGGATAATGAGCAGTTCTTC. It yields the protein CASSPMDRDNEQFF.

For this clonotype: A single base separates this from a much larger clone, so it may be a read error. The rearrangement uses TRBV12-3 or TRBV12-4 and TRBJ2-7, with 7 bases lining up with TRBD2. This CDR3 comprises 15 residues. The CDR3 DNA reads TGTGCCAGCAGTCCACTTGGGGGGGACTCCTACGAGCTGTACTTC. Its protein product is CASSPLGGDSYELYF.

This clonotype was seen many times. The chain couples TRBV29-1 to TRBJ2-5, with D tentatively TRBD2 (6 bases). Germline lookup yields CDR1 SQVTM and CDR2 ANQGSEA. V dropped 4 bases and J dropped 1 base, with 13 bases sitting between them. This CDR3 has 14 residues. Here the CDR3 reads CSVVLEGPQETQYF. The CDR3 DNA follows: TGCAGCGTTGTTCTGGAGGGCCCCCAAGAGACCCAGTACTTC.

There are many counts of this clonotype. The CDR3 here is CASSDGGHEQFF. DNA of the CDR3: TGTGCCAGCTCGGACGGGGGGCATGAGCAGTTCTTC. The gene calls are TRBV27 and TRBJ2-1, with TRBD2 as a possible D gene (7 bases). The CDR3 contains 12 residues. V gave up 8 bases and J gave up 8 bases, with 13 bases separating them. Germline CDR1 and CDR2: MNHEY and SMNVEV (reference sequence).

This clonotype was found many times. The chain joins TRBV27 to TRBJ2-2; D uncertain. Germline CDR1 MNHEY, CDR2 SMNVEV (reference sequence). The CDR3 is 13 amino acids. Trimming cost V 7 bases and J 6 bases, with 12 bases left between them. In DNA form, the CDR3 reads TGTGCCAGCACCCCCGTGGCGGCCGGGGAGCTGTTTTTT. It translates to CASTPVAAGELFF.

This clonotype was picked up many times. This chain joins TRBV29-1 and TRBJ2-1, with 14 positions matching TRBD2. The germline gives CDR1 SQVTM, CDR2 ANQGSEA. The CDR3 extends over 18 amino acids. After removal of 4 bases from V and 4 bases from J, the junction contained 12 bases not matched to a gene. The CDR3 DNA reads as TGCAGCGTTGGTGAGTGGACTAGCGGGAGGCCACCATACAATGAGCAGTTCTTC. This translates into CSVGEWTSGRPPYNEQFF.

This clonotype was counted at least ten times. The J gene is TRBJ2-1, the V gene TRBV14; no clear D. This CDR3 is 14 amino acids long. From germline, CDR1 is SGHDN and CDR2 FVKESK. V lost 0 bases, J lost 15 bases, and 18 bases lay in between. The CDR3 bases are TGTGCCAGCAGCCAAGATTGGAACCGACCCGTGGCGTTCTTC. Encoded protein: CASSQDWNRPVAFF.

This clonotype appeared a few times. V usage is TRBV5-6 and J usage is TRBJ2-4, with 7 bases that match TRBD1. There are 17 residues in the CDR3. V shed 4 bases, J shed 0 bases, and the junction held 10 bases outside the gene matches. Germline CDR1 reads SGHDT; CDR2 reads YYEEEE. CDR3 residues: CASSTPGQDLAKNIQYF. CDR3 coding DNA: TGTGCCAGCAGCACCCCTGGACAGGACCTAGCCAAAAACATTCAGTACTTC.

This clonotype was seen ten or more times. The chain employs TRBV7-2 and TRBJ2-5, with a possible D match to TRBD1 (7 bases). CDR1 and CDR2 (germline): SGHTA, FQGNSA. The CDR3 contains 14 residues. V was clipped by 5 bases and J by 3 bases, with 13 bases between them. The CDR3 region is CASSRGTAKETQYF. CDR3 coding DNA: TGTGCCAGCAGCCGCGGGACAGCGAAAGAGACCCAGTACTTC.

The chain joins TRBV15 to TRBJ2-7; 14 positions match TRBD2. V dropped 3 bases and J dropped 4; count of bases not matched to a gene: 5. CDR1 LNHNV and CDR2 YYDKDF come from the germline V gene (reference sequence). This CDR3 comprises 16 residues. The CDR3 DNA is TGTGCCACCAGCAGTGGACTAGCGGGGGGTCTATACGAGCAGTACTTC. This translates into CATSSGLAGGLYEQYF.

This clonotype has ten or more counts. The chain links TRBV6-5 to TRBJ2-1; maybe TRBD2 (6 bases). Germline values: CDR1 MNHEY, CDR2 SVGAGI. Between the trimmed V and J ends, which lost 2 bases and 15 bases, there was a span of 11 bases. The CDR3 is 11 residues long. CDR3 residues: CASSYAGSWFF. In DNA, the CDR3 is TGTGCCAGCAGTTACGCGGGATCTTGGTTCTTC.

This clonotype has a count of ten or more. The rearrangement joins TRBV29-1 to TRBJ2-5; D not certain. V was clipped by 1 base and J by 4 bases, with 10 bases between them. In germline, CDR1 is SQVTM, CDR2 ANQGSEA. CDR3 length equals 13 residues. Here the CDR3 reads CSVEGYTLETQYF. CDR3 DNA: TGCAGCGTTGAAGGATACACTCTAGAGACCCAGTACTTC.

DNA for the CDR3: TGCGCCAGCAGGACTAGCGGGAGGGCCGAGCAGTACTTC. It translates to CASRTSGRAEQYF. The rearrangement links TRBV10-1 to TRBJ2-7, with 14 bases aligning to TRBD2. The CDR3 totals 13 residues. Looked up from germline, CDR1 is WNHNN and CDR2 is SYGVQD (reference sequence). V trimming: 6 bases; J trimming: 6 bases; junction bases outside the gene matches: 1.

This clonotype was found a few times. The chain combines TRBV7-9 with TRBJ2-7, with 7 bases aligning to TRBD1. Trimming cost V 0 bases and J 0 bases; bases outside gene matches: 5. The germline CDR1 and CDR2 sequences are SEHNR and FQNEAQ (reference sequence). This CDR3 is built from 16 residues. The CDR3 here is CASSLAQAGGSYEQYF. CDR3 DNA sequence: TGTGCCAGCAGCTTAGCGCAGGCAGGGGGCTCCTACGAGCAGTACTTC.

This clonotype was detected a few times. The CDR3 protein is CSASGRGGGGELFF. The CDR3 DNA reads as TGCAGTGCTAGTGGGCGGGGGGGAGGCGGGGAGCTGTTTTTT. V is TRBV20-1 and J is TRBJ2-2; 9 nucleotides align to TRBD2. This CDR3 comprises 14 residues. V lost 3 bases to trimming and J lost 7 bases; unmatched junction nucleotides: 6. Germline CDR1 and CDR2: DFQATT and SNEGSKA (reference sequence).

This clonotype appeared many times. The chain uses TRBV9 and TRBJ2-3; 7 positions match TRBD2. With V trimmed by 4 bases and J by 0 bases, 8 bases remained unmatched. The CDR3 consists of 16 residues. Germline CDR1 and CDR2: SGDLS and YYNGEE. Here the CDR3 reads CASSPGGRSSTDTQYF. CDR3 sequence (DNA): TGTGCCAGCAGCCCCGGGGGGAGGTCTAGCACAGATACGCAGTATTTT.

This clonotype has a handful of counts. This sequence joins TRBV4-2 and TRBJ2-5, with 11 bases fitting TRBD1. In germline, CDR1 is LGHNA, CDR2 YNFKEQ. This CDR3 has 16 residues. After removal of 2 bases from V and 5 bases from J, the junction contained 7 bases not matched to a gene. CDR3 sequence reads: CASSQTGTGGQETQYF. The CDR3, as DNA: TGTGCCAGCAGCCAAACCGGGACAGGGGGACAGGAGACCCAGTACTTC.

This sequence joins TRBV28 and TRBJ2-3; D is uncertain. Germline V gives CDR1 MDHEN, CDR2 SYDVKM. The CDR3 has 18 amino acids. The V and J ends lost 5 bases and 8 bases respectively, with 29 bases between them. The CDR3 DNA follows: TGTGCCAGCAGTACCGCCGCGACGTACCTGTCCTTCTCGGCTACGCAGTATTTT. Translated, it gives CASSTAATYLSFSATQYF.

This clonotype was detected many times. CDR3 bases: TGTGCCAGCATTGAGCAGAAGGGAGCTAAGCAGTACTTC. This encodes CASIEQKGAKQYF. The gene calls are TRBV28 and TRBJ2-7, with D maybe TRBD2 (5 bases). Between the trimmed V and J ends, which lost 7 bases and 8 bases, there was a span of 18 bases. Germline assignment: CDR1 MDHEN and CDR2 SYDVKM. This CDR3 has 13 amino acids.

The chain combines TRBV15 with TRBJ2-1; TRBD2 matches 8 bases. CDR3 length: 16 residues. Germline V gene data show CDR1 as LNHNV and CDR2 as YYDKDF (reference sequence). The trim removed 0 bases at V and 4 bases at J, leaving 5 bases unmatched. The CDR3 spells CATSREFRGGYNEQFF. The CDR3, as DNA: TGTGCCACCAGCAGAGAATTTCGGGGGGGTTACAATGAGCAGTTCTTC.

This clonotype was detected ten times or more. The chain couples TRBV5-1 to TRBJ2-7; weak D call: TRBD1 (5 bases). The CDR3 consists of 13 residues. Germline values: CDR1 SGHRS, CDR2 YFSETQ. V lost 8 bases to trimming and J lost 1 base, with 13 bases between them. The CDR3 loop is CASRKGPSYEQYF. The CDR3 coding sequence is TGCGCCAGTCGGAAGGGGCCATCCTACGAGCAGTACTTC.

This clonotype appeared a few times. In DNA, the CDR3 is TGTGCCTGGAGTGGGTCCGGGGGAAGCTATGGCTACACCTTC. This translates into CAWSGSGGSYGYTF. J is TRBJ1-2 and V is TRBV30; D may be TRBD1 (5 bases). Germline V gene sequence: CDR1 GTSNPN, CDR2 SVGIG (reference sequence). Trimming removed 1 base at V and 4 bases at J, with 13 bases between. The CDR3 is 14 residues long.